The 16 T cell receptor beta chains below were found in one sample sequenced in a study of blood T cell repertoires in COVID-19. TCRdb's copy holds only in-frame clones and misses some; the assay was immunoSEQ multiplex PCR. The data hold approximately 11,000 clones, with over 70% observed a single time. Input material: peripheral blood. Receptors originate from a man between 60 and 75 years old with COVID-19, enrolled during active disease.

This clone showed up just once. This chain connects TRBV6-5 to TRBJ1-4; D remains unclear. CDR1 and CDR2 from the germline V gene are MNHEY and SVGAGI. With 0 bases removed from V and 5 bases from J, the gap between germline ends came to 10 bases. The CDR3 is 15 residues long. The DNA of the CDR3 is TGTGCCAGCAGTTACTCGCCAGGCCCAAATGAAAAACTGTTTTTT. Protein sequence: CASSYSPGPNEKLFF.

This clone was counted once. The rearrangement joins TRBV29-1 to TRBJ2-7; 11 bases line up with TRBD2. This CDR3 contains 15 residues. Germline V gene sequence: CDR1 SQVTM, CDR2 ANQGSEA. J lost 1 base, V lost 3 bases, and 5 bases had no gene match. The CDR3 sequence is CSVERLAGQSYEQYV. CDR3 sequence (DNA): TGCAGCGTTGAGAGACTAGCGGGACAGTCCTACGAGCAGTACGTC.

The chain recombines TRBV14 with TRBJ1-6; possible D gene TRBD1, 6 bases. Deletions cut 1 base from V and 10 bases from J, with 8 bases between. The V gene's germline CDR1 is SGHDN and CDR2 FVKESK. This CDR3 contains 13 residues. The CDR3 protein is CASSQGGGSPLHF. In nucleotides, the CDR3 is TGTGCCAGCAGCCAAGGAGGGGGATCACCCCTCCACTTT.

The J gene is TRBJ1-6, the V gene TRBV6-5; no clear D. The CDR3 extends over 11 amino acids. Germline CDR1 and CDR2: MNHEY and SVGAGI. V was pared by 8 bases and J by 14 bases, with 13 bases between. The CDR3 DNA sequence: TGTGCCAGCTTCGATCCAGGCACCCTCCACTTT. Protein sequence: CASFDPGTLHF.

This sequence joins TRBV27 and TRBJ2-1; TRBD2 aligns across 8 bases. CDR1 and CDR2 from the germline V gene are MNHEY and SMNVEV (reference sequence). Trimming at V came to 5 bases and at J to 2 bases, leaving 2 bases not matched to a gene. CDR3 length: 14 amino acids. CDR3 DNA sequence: TGTGCCAGCAGTACCGGGGGGGCCTACAATGAGCAGTTCTTC. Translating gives CASSTGGAYNEQFF.

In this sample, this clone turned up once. The CDR3 coding sequence is TGCGCCAGCAGCTTGGGATTTACGCCGGGACAGGGGTATGGCTACACCTTC. It specifies CASSLGFTPGQGYGYTF. This chain connects TRBV5-1 to TRBJ1-2; TRBD1 matches 10 bases. The CDR3 contains 17 residues. CDR1 is SGHRS and CDR2 is YFSETQ in the germline V gene. Trimming removed 0 bases from V and 5 bases from J; junction bases left unmatched: 10.

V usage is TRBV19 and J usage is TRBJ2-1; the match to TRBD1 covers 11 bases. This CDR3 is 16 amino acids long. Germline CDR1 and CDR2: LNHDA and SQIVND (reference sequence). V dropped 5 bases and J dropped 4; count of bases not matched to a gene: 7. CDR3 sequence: CASSSRTGGAYNEQFF. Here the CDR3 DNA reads TGTGCCAGTAGTTCCAGGACAGGGGGCGCTTACAATGAGCAGTTCTTC.

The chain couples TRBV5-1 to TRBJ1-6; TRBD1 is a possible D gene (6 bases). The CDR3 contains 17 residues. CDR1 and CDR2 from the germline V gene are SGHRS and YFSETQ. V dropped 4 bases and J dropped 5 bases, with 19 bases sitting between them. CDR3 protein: CASSQGQLNLDNSPLHF. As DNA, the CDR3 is TGCGCCAGCAGCCAAGGACAGCTTAACCTCGATAATTCACCCCTCCACTTT.

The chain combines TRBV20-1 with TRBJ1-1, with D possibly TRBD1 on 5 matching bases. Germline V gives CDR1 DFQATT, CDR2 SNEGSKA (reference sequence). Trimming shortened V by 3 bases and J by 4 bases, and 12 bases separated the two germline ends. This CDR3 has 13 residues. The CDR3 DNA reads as TGCAGTGCTAGTGGGGCCGGGGTCACTGAAGCTTTCTTT. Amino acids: CSASGAGVTEAFF.

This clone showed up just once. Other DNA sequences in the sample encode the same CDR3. This chain's CDR3 is CASSVVDRGNSPLHF. The CDR3 nucleotides read TGTGCCAGCAGCGTAGTGGACAGGGGAAATTCACCCCTCCACTTT. This chain connects TRBV9 to TRBJ1-6, with 9 bases aligning to TRBD1. The CDR3 runs 15 residues. CDR1 and CDR2 from the germline V gene are SGDLS and YYNGEE. V gave up 0 bases and J gave up 7 bases; unmatched junction bases: 2.

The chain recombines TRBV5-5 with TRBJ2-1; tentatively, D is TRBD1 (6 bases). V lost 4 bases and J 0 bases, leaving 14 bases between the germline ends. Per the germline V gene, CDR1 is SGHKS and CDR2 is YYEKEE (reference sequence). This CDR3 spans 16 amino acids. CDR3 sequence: CASSRRDTRSYNEQFF. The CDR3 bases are TGTGCCAGCAGCCGCAGGGACACCCGCTCCTACAATGAGCAGTTCTTC.

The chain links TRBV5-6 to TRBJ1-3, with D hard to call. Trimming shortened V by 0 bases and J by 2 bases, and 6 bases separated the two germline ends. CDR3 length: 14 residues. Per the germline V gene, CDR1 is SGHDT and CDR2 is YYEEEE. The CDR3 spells CASSLAPTGNTIYF. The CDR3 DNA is TGTGCCAGCAGCTTGGCCCCCACTGGAAACACCATATATTTT.

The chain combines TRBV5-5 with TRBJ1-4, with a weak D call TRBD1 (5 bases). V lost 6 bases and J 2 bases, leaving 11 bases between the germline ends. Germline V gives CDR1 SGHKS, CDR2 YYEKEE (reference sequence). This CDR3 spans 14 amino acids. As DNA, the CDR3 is TGTGCCAGCAAGTCGGGGGGGACTAATGAAAAACTGTTTTTT. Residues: CASKSGGTNEKLFF.

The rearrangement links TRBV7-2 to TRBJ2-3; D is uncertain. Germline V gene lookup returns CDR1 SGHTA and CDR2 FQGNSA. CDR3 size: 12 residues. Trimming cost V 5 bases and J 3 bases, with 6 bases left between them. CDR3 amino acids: CASSVRTDTQYF. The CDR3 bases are TGTGCCAGCAGCGTGCGAACAGATACGCAGTATTTT.

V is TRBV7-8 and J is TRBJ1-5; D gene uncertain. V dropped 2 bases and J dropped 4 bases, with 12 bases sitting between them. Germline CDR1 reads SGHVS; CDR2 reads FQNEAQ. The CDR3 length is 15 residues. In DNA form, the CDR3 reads TGTGCCAGCAGCTTAATTCACCAGACTAATCAGCCCCAGCATTTT. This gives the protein CASSLIHQTNQPQHF.

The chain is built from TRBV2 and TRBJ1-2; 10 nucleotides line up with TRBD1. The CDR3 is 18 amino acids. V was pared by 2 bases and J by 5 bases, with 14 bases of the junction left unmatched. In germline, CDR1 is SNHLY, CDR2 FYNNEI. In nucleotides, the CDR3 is TGTGCCAGCAGTGAAAGAGTCGGCGGACAGGGGGTTTCATATGGCTACACCTTC. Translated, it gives CASSERVGGQGVSYGYTF.